The source of this T cell receptor beta chain is a study of a mutant IDH1 vaccine in newly diagnosed glioma (dated by TCRdb to about 2021). In terms of the full investigation: Across visits V03 through V10, patients got a total of eight vaccinations, given in weeks 1, 3, 5, 7, 11, 15, 19 and 23. Longitudinal TCRB deep sequencing was done for fewer than 30 treated patients, wherever samples were available for exploratory analyses. In the chemotherapy-containing groups, vaccination started alongside temozolomide cycles, whereas in patients who had radiotherapy alone it started 4-6 weeks after radiotherapy. Of the roughly 31 treated patients, around 60% were male and about 40% were female, and the mean age was approximately 41 years. Six visits were used for peripheral blood collection: V03 (baseline), V05, V07, V10, V12 and V13. Prior to enrollment, standard therapy consisting of radiotherapy alone, temozolomide alone, or radiochemotherapy with temozolomide had been administered to patients, with the combination being received by most patients. Study-wide conclusions, independent of this receptor: Changes in the top peripheral T cell clonotypes picked up by TCRB sequencing did not appear to be linked to pseudoprogression. Availability determined which PBMC samples were chosen for TCRB deep sequencing. Vaccine-induced immune responses across multiple MHC alleles were detected in 90% to 95% of patients. The authors stated that sample limitations prevented analyses of patient blood samples from being reproduced.

Library construction relied on the immunoSEQ multiplex PCR assay. Rearranged TCR beta chain sequences were amplified with the hsTCRB Kit following the manufacturer's protocol. TCRB libraries were sequenced on an Illumina MiSeq. Per the authors' processing: Demultiplexing, trimming and gene mapping were performed with the kit vendor's proprietary platform. Sourced from immuneACCESS, this table was stored by TCRdb with only in-frame sequences that have V and J called. A share of the clones is absent; for the studies checked, an unresolved V gene accounts for under half, and the remainder has no known explanation. The V and J calls and clone size were taken over from that table, and D and trimming were inferred from the DNA. The sample records 60,000 or so clones, approximately 79% of which are singletons. The top ten clonotypes cover 3% to 3.5% of the sample. As to this clone: The antigen it binds to is not known. No base quality values were provided; no much bigger clone lies one nucleotide off.

Via the germline V gene (reference sequence), CDR1 is LNHNV and CDR2 YYDKDF. V lost 2 bases and J lost 6 bases; the stretch between them is 10 bases long. From the cysteine through the phenylalanine, the CDR3 covers 14 amino acids. Only the CDR3 DNA stays, 42 bases, in frame from base 1. The time point label here, explained by the study, means: week 5, during vaccination. Every vaccine dose consisted of 300 ug of a 20-mer mutant IDH1 peptide in Montanide, administered subcutaneously together with topical imiquimod. All donors had newly diagnosed IDH1-mutant astrocytomas of WHO grade 3 or 4 that showed loss of nuclear ATRX. The samples were drawn from NOA16, a multicentre, single-arm, open-label phase I trial in Germany that tested a mutant IDH1 peptide vaccine in humans for the first time. Genomic DNA for TCRB sequencing was isolated from EDTA blood with the DNeasy Blood and Tissue Kit.

This TCR came from a woman under 30 with glioma. Some clones in this sample may be carry-over from other donors' samples. Recombination joined TRBV15 with TRBJ1-4; there is no confident call for the D gene. The sequencing here drew on PBMCs, taken from a glioma patient whose treatment included an IDH1 peptide vaccine. The base sequence is TGTGCCACCAGCAGATCTAGCGGATATGAAAAACTGTTTTTT. This yields the protein CATSRSSGYEKLFF.